This T cell receptor (beta chain) was obtained from a study of T cell repertoires in cytomegalovirus infection. Study as a whole: The public TCR beta signatures pointed to both CMV infection and matching HLA type.

This clonotype came up many times. TCRdb ran MiXCR on the reads and lists one entry per CDR3 protein. The sample lists 150,000 to 200,000 distinct CDR3 sequences; 28% were seen once. V gave up 1 base and J gave up 3 bases; unmatched junction bases: 3. Germline V gene lookup returns CDR1 SEHNR and CDR2 FQNEAQ (reference sequence). The CDR3 is 14 amino acids. The genes are TRBV7-9 and TRBJ2-7, with 7 nucleotides matching TRBD1. The material sequenced was PBMCs. This receptor was taken from a human donor in good health (CMV status not recorded). Some clones in this sample may be carry-over from other donors' samples. The CDR3 here is CASSLGGTVYEQYF. CDR3 DNA sequence: TGTGCCAGCAGCTTAGGGGGGACAGTCTACGAGCAGTACTTC. The whole variable domain, remainder taken from reference TRBV7-9 and TRBJ2-7, is DTGVSQNPRHKITKRGQNVTFRCDPISEHNRLYWYRQTLGQGPEFLTYFQNEAQLEKSRLLSDRFSAERPKGSFSTLEIQRTEQGDSAMYLCASSLGGTVYEQYFGPGTRLTVT.